These T cell receptor beta chains were read from a single sample in a study of shared clonotypes between healthy human individuals. Libraries were prepared by immunoSEQ multiplex PCR; TCRdb keeps only in-frame clonotypes and omits some of them. This table has about 1,800,000 clones, approximately 95% appearing once. Sequenced input: naive CD8+ T cells sorted from blood. These receptors all stem from a man aged 18 to 30 in good health. Both conserved end residues are part of each CDR3. Fields, in order: J gene, V gene, clone size, D gene, CDR3 protein, CDR3 DNA. D genes are given only for firm matches. Expanded clones are given a class, and other clones once, few, many or no size at all.

TRBJ1-6 TRBV7-9 - - CASSHLTRLSPLHF TGTGCCAGCAGCCACTTAACTAGGCTTTCACCCCTCCACTTT
TRBJ1-2 TRBV7-8 - - CASSLAQGIPIPLYGYTF TGTGCCAGCAGCTTAGCGCAAGGGATCCCCATTCCCCTCTATGGCTACACCTTC
TRBJ2-7 TRBV10-3 - - CAISELGGAYEQYF TGTGCCATCAGTGAGTTGGGTGGGGCCTACGAGCAGTACTTC
TRBJ1-1 TRBV4-1 - TRBD1 CASSRTPGGANTEAFF TGCGCCAGCAGCCGTACTCCAGGGGGCGCGAACACTGAAGCTTTCTTT
TRBJ2-2 TRBV11-2 once TRBD1 CASSLLPGQGRGTGELFF TGTGCCAGCAGCTTGCTTCCGGGACAGGGGCGAGGGACCGGGGAGCTGTTTTTT
TRBJ2-5 TRBV13 - - CASSPYQEGRQETQYF TGTGCCAGCAGCCCCTACCAGGAGGGACGACAAGAGACCCAGTACTTC
TRBJ1-1 TRBV14 - TRBD1 CASSQTGTGYPNTEAFF TGTGCCAGCAGCCAAACCGGGACAGGGTACCCTAACACTGAAGCTTTCTTT
TRBJ1-2 TRBV18 - - CASSPLRVEDGYTF TGTGCCAGCTCACCACTCAGGGTTGAGGATGGCTACACCTTC
TRBJ1-1 TRBV5-1 - - CASRLLTRDSEAFF TGCGCCAGCAGACTACTCACCCGAGACTCGGAAGCTTTCTTT
TRBJ2-7 TRBV4-3 - TRBD2 CASSQDTGTGGYEQYF TGCGCCAGCAGCCAAGATACCGGGACGGGGGGTTACGAGCAGTACTTC
TRBJ2-1 TRBV13 - - CASSLGYSAIRNEQFF TGTGCCAGCAGCTTAGGCTACTCGGCCATAAGAAATGAGCAGTTCTTC
TRBJ2-7 TRBV9 - TRBD1 CASSVAAGGGYEQYF TGTGCCAGCAGCGTAGCGGCAGGGGGCGGGTACGAGCAGTACTTC
TRBJ1-2 TRBV19 - - CASSTANFGYTF TGTGCCAGTAGTACCGCTAATTTCGGCTACACCTTC
TRBJ1-1 TRBV4-3 - - CASSQEPGAGNTEAFF TGCGCCAGCAGCCAAGAACCGGGGGCGGGAAACACTGAAGCTTTCTTT
TRBJ2-5 TRBV29-1 - TRBD1 CSVGGGQGGETQYF TGCAGCGTTGGTGGTGGACAGGGTGGGGAGACCCAGTACTTC
TRBJ1-2 TRBV19 few - CASTTYYGYTF TGTGCCAGTACAACATACTATGGCTACACCTTC
TRBJ2-7 TRBV4-1 once TRBD1 CASSQGTDSSYEQYF TGCGCCAGCAGCCAGGGGACAGACAGCTCCTACGAGCAGTACTTC
TRBJ1-3 TRBV9 few - CASSVEGADFSGNTIYF TGTGCCAGCAGCGTAGAAGGGGCGGACTTCTCTGGAAACACCATATATTTT
TRBJ1-2 TRBV27 - - CASSSKDGLYGYTF TGTGCCAGCAGTTCGAAGGACGGGCTGTATGGCTACACCTTC
TRBJ2-2 TRBV27 - - CASSLGRDTGELFF TGTGCCAGCAGTTTAGGAAGAGACACCGGGGAGCTGTTTTTT
TRBJ2-7 TRBV6-6 - - CASSQQFNEQYF TGTGCCAGCAGCCAACAGTTCAACGAGCAGTACTTC
TRBJ1-1 TRBV6-5 - TRBD1 CASSFGQGGTEAFF TGTGCCAGCAGCTTCGGACAGGGTGGGACTGAAGCTTTCTTT
TRBJ1-4 TRBV28 - - CASSLVGSDDEKLFF TGTGCCAGCAGTTTGGTAGGGAGTGATGATGAAAAACTGTTTTTT
TRBJ2-5 TRBV5-1 once - CASSLDLGGPGPQETQYF TGCGCCAGCAGCTTGGATCTGGGGGGGCCGGGACCGCAAGAGACCCAGTACTTC
TRBJ2-3 TRBV21-1 - - CASSNCDAFTDTQYF TGTGCCAGCAGCAACTGTGACGCGTTCACAGATACGCAGTATTTT
TRBJ2-7 TRBV27 - - CASSFGGVYEQYF TGTGCCAGCAGTTTTGGCGGAGTCTACGAGCAGTACTTC
TRBJ2-3 TRBV7-9 - - CASSSPVGYSTDTQYF TGTGCCAGCAGCTCCCCAGTCGGGTATAGCACAGATACGCAGTATTTT
TRBJ2-7 TRBV7-2 - - CASSLVPGNEQYF TGTGCCAGCAGCTTAGTCCCAGGGAACGAGCAGTACTTC
TRBJ2-7 TRBV9 - TRBD2 CASSAGTSGPLGTYEQYF TGTGCCAGCAGCGCCGGGACTAGCGGTCCTCTAGGCACCTACGAGCAGTACTTC
TRBJ2-1 TRBV9 once - CASSVGLAGADEQFF TGTGCCAGCAGCGTAGGATTGGCAGGGGCGGATGAGCAGTTCTTC
TRBJ2-5 TRBV30 - - CAWSGTKLQETQYF TGTGCCTGGAGTGGGACCAAACTCCAAGAGACCCAGTACTTC
TRBJ2-7 TRBV28 - TRBD1 CASSLPGQGAYEQYF TGTGCCAGCAGTCTCCCAGGACAGGGGGCTTACGAGCAGTACTTC
TRBJ2-1 TRBV7-2 once - CASSLVLAGSYNEQFF TGTGCCAGCAGCTTAGTGCTAGCAGGCTCCTACAATGAGCAGTTCTTC
TRBJ2-5 TRBV11-2 - - CASSPDGAEETQYF TGTGCCAGCAGCCCCGACGGGGCCGAAGAGACCCAGTACTTC
TRBJ2-2 TRBV15 - - CATSWGGTGELFF TGTGCCACCAGCTGGGGCGGGACCGGGGAGCTGTTTTTT
TRBJ2-1 TRBV2 - - CASSGESYNEQFF TGTGCCAGCAGCGGGGAATCCTACAATGAGCAGTTCTTC
TRBJ1-2 TRBV4-1 few TRBD1 CASSQGPGGYGYTF TGCGCCAGCAGCCAAGGGCCAGGGGGTTATGGCTACACCTTC
TRBJ1-1 TRBV10-3 - - CAIRASSGLTEAFF TGTGCCATCAGGGCAAGTAGTGGGCTCACTGAAGCTTTCTTT
TRBJ2-3 TRBV5-6 - - CASSPGWGSIDTQYF TGTGCCAGCAGCCCCGGTTGGGGGAGTATAGATACGCAGTATTTT
TRBJ2-1 TRBV2 - TRBD2 CASTEAGGGEQFF TGTGCCAGCACTGAAGCGGGAGGAGGGGAGCAGTTCTTC
TRBJ2-7 TRBV30 - - CAWSVLPEGNGDEQYF TGTGCCTGGAGTGTACTCCCTGAGGGTAATGGGGACGAGCAGTACTTC
TRBJ2-7 TRBV20-1 - TRBD2 CSVGGDYEQYF TGCAGTGTTGGGGGGGACTACGAGCAGTACTTC
TRBJ1-5 TRBV27 - - CASSLRGPNQPQHF TGTGCCAGCAGCCTCAGGGGTCCCAATCAGCCCCAGCATTTT
TRBJ2-1 TRBV7-9 - - CASSPAQAITVLEQFF TGTGCCAGCAGCCCAGCGCAAGCCATCACGGTCCTTGAGCAGTTCTTC
TRBJ2-2 TRBV7-9 - - CASSPAWAGSNTGELFF TGTGCCAGCAGCCCAGCGTGGGCAGGTTCGAACACCGGGGAGCTGTTTTTT
TRBJ1-1 TRBV9 - - CASSVGGTGTEAFF TGTGCCAGCAGCGTAGGAGGGACGGGCACTGAAGCTTTCTTT